The 14 T cell receptor beta chains reported below all come from one sample, sequenced in a study of shared clonotypes between healthy human individuals. Produced via immunoSEQ multiplex PCR; TCRdb's table is partial and in-frame only. The repertoire holds 1,100,000 or so clones, with 78% as singletons. The material sequenced was memory CD4+ T cells from PBMCs. Stated subset: CD45RA-negative fraction. All receptors derive from a man aged 18 to 29 in good health. Some clones in this sample may be carry-over from other donors' samples.

V gene TRBV6-5 combines with J gene TRBJ2-5, with D possibly TRBD1 on 5 matching bases. The CDR3 runs to 13 residues. In germline, CDR1 is MNHEY, CDR2 SVGAGI. The V gene lost 2 bases and the J gene lost 5 bases, with 9 bases spanning the gap. The CDR3 DNA reads TGTGCCAGCAGTTACCGACAGAGGGAGACCCAGTACTTC. It is translated as CASSYRQRETQYF.

The count of this clone is one. The chain is built from TRBV18 and TRBJ2-7; 8 nucleotides align to TRBD1. Trimming removed 2 bases from V and 2 bases from J; junction bases left unmatched: 2. This CDR3 contains 14 residues. CDR1 is KGHSH, CDR2 LQKENI, per germline. For the CDR3, the DNA is TGTGCCAGCTCACCAGCCAGGGGGCCCTACGAGCAGTACTTC. Its protein is CASSPARGPYEQYF. The complete variable domain, with remaining parts taken from reference TRBV18 and TRBJ2-7, reads NAGVMQNPRHLVRRRGQEARLRCSPMKGHSHVYWYRQLPEEGLKFMVYLQKENIIDESGMPKERFSAEFPKEGPSILRIQQVVRGDSAAYFCASSPARGPYEQYFGPGTRLTVT.

J is TRBJ2-2 and V is TRBV9; possibly TRBD1 or TRBD2 for D (5 bases each). The CDR3 has 12 residues. The V gene's germline CDR1 is SGDLS and CDR2 YYNGEE. V was pared by 3 bases and J by 5 bases, with 5 bases between. The CDR3 nucleotides are TGTGCCAGCAGCGGGGGGACCGGGGAGCTGTTTTTT. This gives the protein CASSGGTGELFF.

This chain joins TRBV28 and TRBJ2-5; perhaps D is TRBD1 or TRBD2 (6 bases each). V dropped 6 bases and J dropped 5 bases, with 22 bases sitting between them. The CDR3 has 16 amino acids. The germline CDR1 and CDR2 sequences are MDHEN and SYDVKM. This chain's CDR3 is CASSPGGRVGGETQYF. As DNA, the CDR3 is TGTGCCAGCAGCCCCGGGGGCAGGGTTGGAGGCGAGACCCAGTACTTC. Full variable domain (rest looked up from reference TRBV28 and TRBJ2-5): DVKVTQSSRYLVKRTGEKVFLECVQDMDHENMFWYRQDPGLGLRLIYFSYDVKMKEKGDIPEGYSVSREKKERFSLILESASTNQTSMYLCASSPGGRVGGETQYFGPGTRLLVL.

V and J are TRBV4-3 and TRBJ1-5; D is perhaps TRBD1 (5 bases). Germline assignment: CDR1 LGHNA and CDR2 YSLEER. This CDR3 has 15 amino acids. V was cut by 0 bases and J by 6 bases, with 12 bases left in between. This CDR3 is CASSQDGWGSQPQHF. DNA of the CDR3: TGCGCCAGCAGCCAAGATGGGTGGGGGTCTCAGCCCCAGCATTTT.

This clone was recorded a few times. This chain connects TRBV7-8 to TRBJ2-5; perhaps TRBD1 as D (6 bases). The V end lost 7 bases, the J end lost 1 base, and 10 bases lay between the germline ends. Per the germline V gene, CDR1 is SGHVS and CDR2 is FQNEAQ. CDR3 length: 13 residues. This CDR3 is CASNLQGQETQYF. CDR3 bases: TGTGCCAGCAACCTACAGGGCCAAGAGACCCAGTACTTC.

Worth noting for this clone: The junction departs from germline at one end; a sequencing error may be responsible. The V and J genes are TRBV6-1 and TRBJ1-1, with TRBD1 matching over 8 bases. The length of the CDR3 is 14 residues. Germline lookup yields CDR1 MNHNS and CDR2 SASEGT. The CDR3 here is CASREGRGTGEAFF. CDR3 DNA: TGTGCCAGCAGGGAAGGCCGGGGGACAGGAGAAGCTTTCTTT.

A word on this clone: Its ends do not fully match the called genes, so a read error is possible. The V and J genes are TRBV28 and TRBJ2-4; tentative D call: TRBD1 (5 bases). Germline-derived CDR1 and CDR2 are MDHEN and SYDVKM. The CDR3 has 12 residues. CDR3 loop: CASRTQTDTALF. In DNA, the CDR3 is TGTGCCAGCAGAACACAGACAGACACTGCTCTATTC.

The gene calls are TRBV6-1 and TRBJ2-3, with 12 positions matching TRBD1. V shed 6 bases, J shed 4 bases, and the junction held 2 bases outside the gene matches. CDR3 length: 14 residues. The V gene's germline CDR1 is MNHNS and CDR2 SASEGT. CDR3 DNA sequence: TGTGCCAGCAGGGGACAGGGGGCCCCAGATACGCAGTATTTT. Its translation is CASRGQGAPDTQYF.

Regarding this clone: Different DNA sequences within this sample yield the same CDR3. The chain couples TRBV29-1 to TRBJ1-2; weak D call: TRBD1 (6 bases). The V gene lost 1 base and the J gene lost 0 bases, with 9 bases spanning the gap. CDR3 size: 14 residues. Germline V gene lookup returns CDR1 SQVTM and CDR2 ANQGSEA. In DNA form, the CDR3 reads TGCAGCGTTGAAGGCAGGGGAGCTAACTATGGCTACACCTTC. As protein: CSVEGRGANYGYTF.

This clone was counted once. The chain combines TRBV7-9 with TRBJ2-7; D gene uncertain. The CDR3 loop spans 14 amino acids. The germline CDR1 and CDR2 sequences are SEHNR and FQNEAQ (reference sequence). The germline V and J ends were trimmed by 3 bases and 0 bases, with 9 bases remaining between them. CDR3: CASSFISSSYEQYF. CDR3 nucleotide sequence: TGTGCCAGCAGCTTTATCTCGAGCTCCTACGAGCAGTACTTC.

The chain recombines TRBV28 with TRBJ2-5; 15 bases are shared with TRBD2. Trimming took 5 bases from V and 4 from J; bases not matched to a gene: 8. This CDR3 comprises 17 residues. Germline V gene data show CDR1 as MDHEN and CDR2 as SYDVKM. The CDR3 DNA reads as TGTGCCAGCAGTCCCCTAGGACTAGCGGGAGGGGTAGAGACCCAGTACTTC. Its protein is CASSPLGLAGGVETQYF.

The rearrangement links TRBV9 to TRBJ2-5; TRBD2 agrees at 11 bases. The CDR3 contains 15 residues. V lost 3 bases to trimming and J lost 2 bases; unmatched junction nucleotides: 3. CDR1 and CDR2 (germline): SGDLS, YYNGEE. The CDR3 region has the DNA TGTGCCAGCAGCGAGGGACTAGCGGCTCAAGAGACCCAGTACTTC. Its protein is CASSEGLAAQETQYF.

V gene TRBV6-6 combines with J gene TRBJ2-7; perhaps TRBD1 as D (6 bases). This CDR3 spans 14 amino acids. V was trimmed by 0 bases and J by 7 bases, leaving 13 bases between them. CDR1 is MNHNY, CDR2 SVGAGI, per germline (reference sequence). This CDR3 reads CASSYSQGKGEQYF. For the CDR3, the DNA is TGTGCCAGCAGTTACTCGCAGGGGAAAGGGGAGCAGTACTTC.